This T cell receptor beta chain stems from a study of beta chain features in type 1 diabetes. Study observations and caveats: Naive, central memory and Treg TCRB repertoires appeared more alike in patients than in healthy donors. The VDJ junctions of type 1 diabetes patients carried fewer insertions and more deletions. In every one of the four CD4+ subsets, TCRB CDR3s were moderately but significantly shorter in Type 1 diabetes patients.

Purity exceeding 95% was reached by all sorted populations. Every bit of the isolated RNA underwent reverse transcription, so sequencing read expressed TCRB transcripts. Each sample of naive, central memory or regulatory T cells had, on average, around 4 million reads. Clones were read by immunoSEQ multiplex PCR, and TCRdb kept only the in-frame ones, dropping some. In the table there are about 700,000 clones, 13% of which are singletons. As concerns this clone: Its matching antigen is unknown.

This CDR3 contains 12 residues. V lost 2 bases and J 4 bases, leaving 6 bases between the germline ends. CDR1 and CDR2 from the germline V gene are SGHNT and YYREEE (reference sequence). Source material: naive CD4+ T cells from blood. The sequence was obtained from a man aged 18 to 29 with type 1 diabetes. This chain connects TRBV5-4 to TRBJ1-1, with a weak D call TRBD1 (6 bases). The DNA of the CDR3 is TGTGCCAGCAGCTTACAGGGCACTGAAGCTTTCTTT. Amino acids: CASSLQGTEAFF.